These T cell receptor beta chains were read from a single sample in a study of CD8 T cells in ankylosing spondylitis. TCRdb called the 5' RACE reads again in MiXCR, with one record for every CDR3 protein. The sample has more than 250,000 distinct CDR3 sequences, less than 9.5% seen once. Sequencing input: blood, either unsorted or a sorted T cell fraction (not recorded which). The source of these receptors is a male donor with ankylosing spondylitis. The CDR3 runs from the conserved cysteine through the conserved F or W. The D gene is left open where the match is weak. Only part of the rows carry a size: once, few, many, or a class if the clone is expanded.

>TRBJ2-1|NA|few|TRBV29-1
CSAWYNEQFF
TGCAGCGCGTGGTACAATGAGCAGTTCTTC
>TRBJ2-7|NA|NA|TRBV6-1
CASRRGGVGEQYF
TGTGCCAGCAGAAGGGGCGGGGTTGGCGAGCAGTACTTC
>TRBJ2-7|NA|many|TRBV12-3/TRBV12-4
CASNRDSTYEQYF
TGTGCCAGCAATAGAGACAGTACCTACGAGCAGTACTTC
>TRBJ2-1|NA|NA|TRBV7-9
CASSHKAARVAYNEQFF
TGTGCCAGCAGCCACAAGGCCGCCAGGGTGGCCTACAATGAGCAGTTCTTC
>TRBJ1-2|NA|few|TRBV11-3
CASSPTTDNYGYTF
TGTGCCAGCAGCCCCACCACGGATAACTATGGCTACACCTTC
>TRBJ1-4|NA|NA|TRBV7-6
CASSLGRHEKLFF
TGTGCCAGCAGCTTAGGCAGACATGAAAAACTGTTTTTT
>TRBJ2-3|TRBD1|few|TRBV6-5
CASSYAGGDTDTQYF
TGTGCCAGCAGTTACGCAGGGGGAGACACAGATACGCAGTATTTT
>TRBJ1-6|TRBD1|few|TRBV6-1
CASSGRQGAVNSPLHF
TGTGCCAGCAGTGGACGACAGGGGGCGGTTAATTCACCCCTCCACTTT
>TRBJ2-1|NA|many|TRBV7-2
CASSPPVTDLNEQFF
TGTGCCAGCAGCCCGCCGGTGACAGATCTTAATGAGCAGTTCTTC
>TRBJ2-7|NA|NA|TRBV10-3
CAISGDRNHEQYF
TGTGCCATCAGTGGGGACCGAAATCACGAGCAGTACTTC
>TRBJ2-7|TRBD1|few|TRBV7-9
CASSYGRDRAYEQYF
TGTGCCAGCAGTTATGGCCGGGACAGGGCGTACGAGCAGTACTTC
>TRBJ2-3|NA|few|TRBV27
CANTDGNCTDTQYF
TGTGCCAACACGGACGGGAATTGCACAGATACGCAGTATTTT
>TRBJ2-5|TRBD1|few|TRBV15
CATSEGQGQETQYF
TGTGCCACCAGCGAGGGACAGGGCCAAGAGACCCAGTACTTC
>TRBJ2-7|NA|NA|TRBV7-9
CASSADFYEQYF
TGTGCCAGCAGCGCCGACTTCTACGAGCAGTACTTC
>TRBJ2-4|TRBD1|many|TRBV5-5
CASSWKTGDTSQNIQYF
TGTGCCAGCAGCTGGAAGACAGGGGATACTAGCCAAAACATTCAGTACTTC
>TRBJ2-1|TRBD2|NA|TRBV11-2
CASSLGGSGRFYNEQFF
TGTGCCAGCAGCTTGGGCGGTAGCGGGAGGTTTTACAATGAGCAGTTCTTC
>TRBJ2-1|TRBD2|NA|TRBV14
CASSQFPGLGPNNEQFF
TGTGCCAGCAGCCAGTTCCCGGGACTAGGACCCAACAATGAGCAGTTCTTC
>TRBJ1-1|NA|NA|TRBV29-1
CSVEVSRGWTEAFF
TGCAGCGTTGAAGTTAGCAGGGGCTGGACTGAAGCTTTCTTT
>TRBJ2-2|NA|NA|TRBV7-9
CASSSGRALTGELFF
TGTGCCAGCAGTTCCGGACGAGCGCTCACCGGGGAGCTGTTTTTT
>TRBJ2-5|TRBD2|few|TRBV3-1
CASSQTSGSPGETQYF
TGTGCCAGCAGCCAGACTAGCGGGAGCCCGGGGGAGACCCAGTACTTC
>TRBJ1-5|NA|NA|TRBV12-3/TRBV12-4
CASSGLGGLGNQPQHF
TGTGCCAGCAGTGGCCTGGGGGGGTTGGGCAATCAGCCCCAGCATTTT
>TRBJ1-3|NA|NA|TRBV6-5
CASSYRKGKTIYF
TGTGCCAGCAGTTACAGAAAGGGGAAGACCATATATTTT
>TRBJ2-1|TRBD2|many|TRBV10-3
CAIREGGGTYNEQFF
TGTGCCATCAGAGAGGGCGGGGGAACCTACAATGAGCAGTTCTTC
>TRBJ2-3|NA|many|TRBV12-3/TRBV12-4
CAVAVNTDTQYF
TGTGCCGTAGCGGTAAACACAGATACGCAGTATTTT
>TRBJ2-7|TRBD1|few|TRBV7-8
CASSTIQGANEQYF
TGTGCCAGCAGCACCATACAGGGGGCAAACGAGCAGTACTTC
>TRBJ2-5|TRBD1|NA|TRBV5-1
CASSMTGAAGETQYF
TGCGCCAGCAGCATGACAGGGGCCGCCGGAGAGACCCAGTACTTC
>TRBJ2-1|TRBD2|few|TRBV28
CASSSRTSGKVVEQFF
TGTGCCAGCAGTTCCCGGACTAGCGGGAAGGTTGTTGAGCAGTTCTTC
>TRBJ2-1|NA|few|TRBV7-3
CASSLGRQREQFF
TGTGCCAGCAGCTTGGGTCGCCAACGTGAGCAGTTCTTC